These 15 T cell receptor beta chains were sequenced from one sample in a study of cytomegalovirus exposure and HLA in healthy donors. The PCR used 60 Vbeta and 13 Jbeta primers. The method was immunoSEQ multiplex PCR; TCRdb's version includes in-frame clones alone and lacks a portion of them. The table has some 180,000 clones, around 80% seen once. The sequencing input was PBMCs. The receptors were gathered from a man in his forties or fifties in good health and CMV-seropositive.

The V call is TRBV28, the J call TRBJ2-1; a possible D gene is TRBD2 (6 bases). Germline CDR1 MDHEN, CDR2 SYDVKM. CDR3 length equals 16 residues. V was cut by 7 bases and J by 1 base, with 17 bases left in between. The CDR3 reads CASKRGYAMSYNEQFF. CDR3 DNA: TGTGCCAGCAAACGGGGGTACGCAATGTCCTACAATGAGCAGTTCTTC.

The CDR3 spells CASSLLGLAGGGEQYF. The CDR3 nucleotides are TGTGCCAGCAGTTTACTCGGACTAGCGGGAGGGGGCGAGCAGTACTTC. The chain is built from TRBV28 and TRBJ2-7; 15 positions match TRBD2. The CDR3 covers 16 residues. The germline V gene has CDR1 MDHEN and CDR2 SYDVKM. The V and J ends lost 2 bases and 6 bases, in that order; junction bases with no gene match: 5.

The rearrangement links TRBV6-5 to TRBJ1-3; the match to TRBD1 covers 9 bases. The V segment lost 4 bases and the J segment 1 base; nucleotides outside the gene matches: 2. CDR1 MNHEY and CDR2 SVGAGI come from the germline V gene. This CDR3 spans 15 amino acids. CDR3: CASSSTGGSGNTIYF. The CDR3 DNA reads TGTGCCAGCAGTTCGACAGGGGGGTCTGGAAACACCATATATTTT.

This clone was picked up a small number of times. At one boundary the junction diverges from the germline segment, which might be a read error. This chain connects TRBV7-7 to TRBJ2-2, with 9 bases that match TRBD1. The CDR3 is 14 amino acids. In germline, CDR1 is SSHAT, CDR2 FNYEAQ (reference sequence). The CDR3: CASSLDRGIGELFF. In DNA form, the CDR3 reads TGTGCTAGCAGCTTGGACAGGGGAATCGGGGAGCTGTTTTTT.

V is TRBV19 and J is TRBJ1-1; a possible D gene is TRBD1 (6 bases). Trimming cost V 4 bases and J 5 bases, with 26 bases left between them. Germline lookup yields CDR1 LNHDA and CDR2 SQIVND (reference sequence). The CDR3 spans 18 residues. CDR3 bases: TGTGCCAGTAGTAGAGTTACAGGGCTCCGCAAAGATAATACTGAAGCTTTCTTT. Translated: CASSRVTGLRKDNTEAFF.

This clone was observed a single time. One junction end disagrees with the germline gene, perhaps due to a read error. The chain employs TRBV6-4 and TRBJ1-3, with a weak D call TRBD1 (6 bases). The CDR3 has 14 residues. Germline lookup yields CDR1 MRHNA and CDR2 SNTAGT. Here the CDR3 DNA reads TGTGCCAGCAGTGGCCGACAGGCTGGAAGCACCATATATTTT. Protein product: CASSGRQAGSTIYF.

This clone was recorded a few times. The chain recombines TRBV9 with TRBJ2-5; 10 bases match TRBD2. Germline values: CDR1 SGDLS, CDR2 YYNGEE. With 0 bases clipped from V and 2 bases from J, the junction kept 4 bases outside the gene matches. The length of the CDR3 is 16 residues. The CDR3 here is CASSVGGAGGQETQYF. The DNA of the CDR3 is TGTGCCAGCAGCGTAGGCGGAGCGGGAGGGCAAGAGACCCAGTACTTC.

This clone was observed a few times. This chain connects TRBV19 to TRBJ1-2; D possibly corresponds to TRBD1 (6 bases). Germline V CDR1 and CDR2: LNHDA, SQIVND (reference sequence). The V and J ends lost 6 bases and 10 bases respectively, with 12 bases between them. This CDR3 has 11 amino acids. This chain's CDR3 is CASSTGYIYTF. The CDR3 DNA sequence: TGTGCCAGTAGCACAGGGTACATCTACACCTTC. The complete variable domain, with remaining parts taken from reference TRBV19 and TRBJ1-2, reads DGGITQSPKYLFRKEGQNVTLSCEQNLNHDAMYWYRQDPGQGLRLIYYSQIVNDFQKGDIAEGYSVSREKKESFPLTVTSAQKNPTAFYLCASSTGYIYTFGSGTRLTVV.

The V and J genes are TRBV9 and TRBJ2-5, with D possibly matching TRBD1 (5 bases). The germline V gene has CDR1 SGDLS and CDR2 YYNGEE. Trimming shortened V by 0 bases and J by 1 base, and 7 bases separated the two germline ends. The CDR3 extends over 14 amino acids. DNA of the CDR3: TGTGCCAGCAGCGTAGAGGGGATCCAAGAGACCCAGTACTTC. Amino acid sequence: CASSVEGIQETQYF.

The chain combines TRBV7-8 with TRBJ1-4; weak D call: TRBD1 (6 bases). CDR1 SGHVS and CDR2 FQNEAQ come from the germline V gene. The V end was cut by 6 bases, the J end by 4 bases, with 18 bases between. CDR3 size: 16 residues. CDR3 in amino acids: CASSPQGRGGNEKLFF. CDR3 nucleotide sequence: TGTGCCAGCAGTCCTCAGGGAAGAGGGGGTAATGAAAAACTGTTTTTT.

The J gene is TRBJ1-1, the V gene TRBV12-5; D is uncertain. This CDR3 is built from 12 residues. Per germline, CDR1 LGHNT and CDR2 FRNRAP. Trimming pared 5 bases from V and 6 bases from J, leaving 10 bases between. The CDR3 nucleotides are TGTGCTAGTGGTCGTCCCTCCGCTGAAGCTTTCTTT. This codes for CASGRPSAEAFF.

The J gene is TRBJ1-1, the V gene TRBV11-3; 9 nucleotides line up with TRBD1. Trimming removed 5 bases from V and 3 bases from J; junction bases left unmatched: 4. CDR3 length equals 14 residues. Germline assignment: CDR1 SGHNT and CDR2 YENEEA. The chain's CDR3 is CASSKRQGDTEAFF. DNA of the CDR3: TGTGCCAGCAGCAAACGACAGGGGGACACTGAAGCTTTCTTT.

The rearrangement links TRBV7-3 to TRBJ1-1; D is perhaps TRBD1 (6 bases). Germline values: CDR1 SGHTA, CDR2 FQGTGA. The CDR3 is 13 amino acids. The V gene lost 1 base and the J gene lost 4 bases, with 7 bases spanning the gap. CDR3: CASSLRQATEAFF. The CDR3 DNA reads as TGTGCCAGCAGCTTAAGACAGGCCACTGAAGCTTTCTTT.

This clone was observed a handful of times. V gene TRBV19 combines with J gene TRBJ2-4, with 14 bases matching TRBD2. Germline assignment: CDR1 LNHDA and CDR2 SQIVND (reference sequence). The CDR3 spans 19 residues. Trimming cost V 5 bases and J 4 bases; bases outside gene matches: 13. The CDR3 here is CASSPPWGLAGVSKNIQYF. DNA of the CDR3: TGTGCCAGTAGTCCCCCGTGGGGACTAGCGGGAGTATCTAAAAACATTCAGTACTTC. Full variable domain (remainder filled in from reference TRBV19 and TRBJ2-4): DGGITQSPKYLFRKEGQNVTLSCEQNLNHDAMYWYRQDPGQGLRLIYYSQIVNDFQKGDIAEGYSVSREKKESFPLTVTSAQKNPTAFYLCASSPPWGLAGVSKNIQYFGAGTRLSVL.

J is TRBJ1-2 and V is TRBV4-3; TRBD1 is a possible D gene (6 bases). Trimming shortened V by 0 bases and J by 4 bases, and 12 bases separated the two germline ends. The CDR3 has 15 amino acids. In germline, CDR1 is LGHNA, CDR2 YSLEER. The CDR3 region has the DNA TGCGCCAGCAGCCAAGATGGGGGCAGGACCTATGGCTACACCTTC. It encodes CASSQDGGRTYGYTF.